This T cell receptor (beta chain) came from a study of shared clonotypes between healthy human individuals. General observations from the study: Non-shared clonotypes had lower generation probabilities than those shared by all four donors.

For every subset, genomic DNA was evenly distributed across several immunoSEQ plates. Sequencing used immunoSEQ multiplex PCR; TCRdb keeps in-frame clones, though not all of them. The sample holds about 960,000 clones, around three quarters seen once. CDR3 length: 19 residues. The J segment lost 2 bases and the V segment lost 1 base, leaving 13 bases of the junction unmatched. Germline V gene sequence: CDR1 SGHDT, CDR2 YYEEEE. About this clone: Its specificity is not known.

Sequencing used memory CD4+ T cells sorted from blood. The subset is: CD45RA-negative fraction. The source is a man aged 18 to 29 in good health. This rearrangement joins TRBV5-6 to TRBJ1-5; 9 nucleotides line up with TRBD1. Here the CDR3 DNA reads TGTGCCAGCAGCTTGTTTGTGGACAGGGGAAAAATCGGCAATCAGCCCCAGCATTTT. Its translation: CASSLFVDRGKIGNQPQHF.